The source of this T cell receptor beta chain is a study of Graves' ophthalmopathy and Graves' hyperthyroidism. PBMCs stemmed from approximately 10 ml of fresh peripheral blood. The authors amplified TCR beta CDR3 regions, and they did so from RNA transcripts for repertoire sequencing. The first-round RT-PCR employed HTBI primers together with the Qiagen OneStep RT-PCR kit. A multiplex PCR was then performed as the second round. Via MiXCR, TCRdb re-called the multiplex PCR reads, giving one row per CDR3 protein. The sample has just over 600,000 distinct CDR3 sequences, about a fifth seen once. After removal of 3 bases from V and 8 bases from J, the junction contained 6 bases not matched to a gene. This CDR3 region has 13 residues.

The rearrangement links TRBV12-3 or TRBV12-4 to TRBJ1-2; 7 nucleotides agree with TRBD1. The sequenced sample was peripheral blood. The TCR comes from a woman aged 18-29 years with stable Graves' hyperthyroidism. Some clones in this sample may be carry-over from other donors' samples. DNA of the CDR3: TGTGCCAGCAGTTTGGAGGGGGCGATGGGCTACACCTTC. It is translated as CASSLEGAMGYTF.